This TCR beta chain was retrieved from a study of blood T cells in healthy people across ages. CDR3 size: 12 residues. In germline, CDR1 is ENHRY, CDR2 SYGVKD. Alongside a J-beta primer mix, a sample-barcoded 5' primer served in a second PCR lasting about 7 to 12 cycles. A single record per CDR3 protein comes from TCRdb applying MiXCR to the 5' RACE reads. The table has around 1,500,000 distinct CDR3 sequences, around two fifths seen once. The rearrangement joins TRBV10-3 to TRBJ2-3; unclear D gene. Material for sequencing was blood. The source of this sequence is a woman aged 18-29 years in good health. The CDR3 spells CVMGVSTDTQYF. The CDR3 DNA follows: TGTGTCATGGGCGTAAGCACAGATACGCAGTATTTT.